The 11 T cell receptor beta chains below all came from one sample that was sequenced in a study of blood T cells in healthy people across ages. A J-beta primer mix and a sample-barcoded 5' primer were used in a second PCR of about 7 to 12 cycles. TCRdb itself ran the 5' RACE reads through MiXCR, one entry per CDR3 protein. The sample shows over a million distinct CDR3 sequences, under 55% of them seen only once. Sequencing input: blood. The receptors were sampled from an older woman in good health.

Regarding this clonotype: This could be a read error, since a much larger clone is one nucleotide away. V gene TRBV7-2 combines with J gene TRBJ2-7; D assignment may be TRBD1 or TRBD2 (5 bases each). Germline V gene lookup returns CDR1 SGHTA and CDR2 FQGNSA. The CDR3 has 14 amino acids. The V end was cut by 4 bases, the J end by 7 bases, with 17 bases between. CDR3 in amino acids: CASSYRGAYNEQYF. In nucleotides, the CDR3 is TGTGCCAGCAGCTATCGAGGGGCTTACAATGAGCAGTACTTC.

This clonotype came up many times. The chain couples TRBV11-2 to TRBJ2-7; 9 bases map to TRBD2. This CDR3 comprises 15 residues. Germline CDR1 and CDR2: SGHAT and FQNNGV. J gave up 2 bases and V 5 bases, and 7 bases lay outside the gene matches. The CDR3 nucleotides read TGTGCCAGCAGCCAAGGGCTAGCGGGACCCTACGAGCAGTACTTC. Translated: CASSQGLAGPYEQYF.

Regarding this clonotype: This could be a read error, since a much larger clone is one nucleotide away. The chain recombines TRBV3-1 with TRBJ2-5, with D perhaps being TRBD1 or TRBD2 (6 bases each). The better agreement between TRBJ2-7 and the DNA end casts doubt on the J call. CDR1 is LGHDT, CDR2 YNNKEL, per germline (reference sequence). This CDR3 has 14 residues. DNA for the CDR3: TGTGCCAGCGGCCAAGCGCAGGGGAGGTACGAGCAGTACTTC. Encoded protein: CASGQAQGRYEQYF.

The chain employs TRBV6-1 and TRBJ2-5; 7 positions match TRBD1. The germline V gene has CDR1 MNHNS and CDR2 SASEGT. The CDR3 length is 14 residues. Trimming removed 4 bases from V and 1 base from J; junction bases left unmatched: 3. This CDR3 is CASSGGGSQETQYF. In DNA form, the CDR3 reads TGTGCCAGCAGTGGAGGGGGCAGCCAAGAGACCCAGTACTTC.

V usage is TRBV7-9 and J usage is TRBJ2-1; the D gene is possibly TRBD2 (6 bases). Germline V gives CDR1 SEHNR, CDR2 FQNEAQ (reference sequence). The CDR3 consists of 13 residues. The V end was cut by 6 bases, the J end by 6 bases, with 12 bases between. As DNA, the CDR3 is TGTGCCAGCAGATGGGGAGGTAGCAATGAGCAGTTCTTC. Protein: CASRWGGSNEQFF. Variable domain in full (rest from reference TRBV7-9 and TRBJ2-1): DTGVSQNPRHKITKRGQNVTFRCDPISEHNRLYWYRQTLGQGPEFLTYFQNEAQLEKSRLLSDRFSAERPKGSFSTLEIQRTEQGDSAMYLCASRWGGSNEQFFGPGTRLTVL.

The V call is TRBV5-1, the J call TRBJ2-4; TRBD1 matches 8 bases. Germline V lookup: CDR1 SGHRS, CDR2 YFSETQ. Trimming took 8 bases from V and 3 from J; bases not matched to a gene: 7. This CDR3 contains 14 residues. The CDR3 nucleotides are TGCGCCAGGATAGGGACAGGTGGCAAAAACATTCAGTACTTC. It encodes CARIGTGGKNIQYF.

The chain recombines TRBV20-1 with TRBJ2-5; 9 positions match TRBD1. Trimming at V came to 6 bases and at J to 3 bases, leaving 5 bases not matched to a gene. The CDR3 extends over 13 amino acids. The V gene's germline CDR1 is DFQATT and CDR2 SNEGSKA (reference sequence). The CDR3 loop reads CSARGQGKETQYF. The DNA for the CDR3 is TGCAGTGCCCGGGGACAGGGTAAAGAGACCCAGTACTTC.

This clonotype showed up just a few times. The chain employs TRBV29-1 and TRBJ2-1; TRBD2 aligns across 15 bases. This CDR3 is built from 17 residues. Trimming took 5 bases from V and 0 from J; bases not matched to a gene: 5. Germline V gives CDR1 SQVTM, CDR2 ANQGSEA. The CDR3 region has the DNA TGCAGCGTTTCCGGGACTAGCGGGAGGCGCTCCTACAATGAGCAGTTCTTC. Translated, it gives CSVSGTSGRRSYNEQFF.

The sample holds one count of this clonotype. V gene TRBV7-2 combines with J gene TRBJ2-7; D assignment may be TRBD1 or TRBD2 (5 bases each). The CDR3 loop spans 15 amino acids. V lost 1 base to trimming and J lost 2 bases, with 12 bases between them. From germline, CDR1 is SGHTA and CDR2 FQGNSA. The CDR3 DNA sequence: TGTGCCAGCAGCTTAGAGGGACGGATAGCCTACGAGCAGTACTTC. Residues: CASSLEGRIAYEQYF. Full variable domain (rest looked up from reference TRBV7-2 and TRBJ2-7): GAGVSQSPSNKVTEKGKDVELRCDPISGHTALYWYRQSLGQGLEFLIYFQGNSAPDKSGLPSDRFSAERTGGSVSTLTIQRTQQEDSAVYLCASSLEGRIAYEQYFGPGTRLTVT.

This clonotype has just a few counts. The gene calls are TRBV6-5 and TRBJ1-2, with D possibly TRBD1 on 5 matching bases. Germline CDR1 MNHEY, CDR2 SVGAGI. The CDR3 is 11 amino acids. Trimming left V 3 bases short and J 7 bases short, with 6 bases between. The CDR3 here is CASSYGGGYTF. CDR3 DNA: TGTGCCAGCAGTTATGGGGGTGGCTACACCTTC.

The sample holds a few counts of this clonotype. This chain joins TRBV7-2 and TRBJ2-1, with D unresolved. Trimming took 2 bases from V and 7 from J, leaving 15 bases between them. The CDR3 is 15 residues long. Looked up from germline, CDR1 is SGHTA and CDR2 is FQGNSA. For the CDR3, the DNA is TGTGCCAGCAGCTTACAAGGGTATGTCGGGAATGAGCAGTTCTTC. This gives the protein CASSLQGYVGNEQFF.